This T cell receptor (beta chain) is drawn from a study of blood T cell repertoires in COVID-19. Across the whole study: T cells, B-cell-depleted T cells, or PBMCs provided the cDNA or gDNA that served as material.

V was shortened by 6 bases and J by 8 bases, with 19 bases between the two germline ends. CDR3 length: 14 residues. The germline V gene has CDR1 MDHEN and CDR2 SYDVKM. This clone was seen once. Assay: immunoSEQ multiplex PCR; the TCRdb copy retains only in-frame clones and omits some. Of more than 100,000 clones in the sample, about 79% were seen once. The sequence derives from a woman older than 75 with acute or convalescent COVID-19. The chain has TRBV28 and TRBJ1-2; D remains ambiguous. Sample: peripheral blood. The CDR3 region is CASSSPGRVGGYTF. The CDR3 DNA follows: TGTGCCAGCAGCTCACCGGGGAGGGTGGGAGGCTACACCTTC.